Presented here are 30 T cell receptor beta chains from one specimen sequenced in a study of type 1 regulatory T cells. Whole-study results and caveats: Tr1 cells had a more restricted TCR repertoire than non-Tr1 cells.

MiXCR, run by TCRdb on the reads, gives a single entry per CDR3 protein. The sample has roughly 71,000 distinct CDR3 sequences, less than 25% seen once; the top ten hold 7.5% to 8.5%. Their antigens remain unidentified. The sample comprised cultured type 1 regulatory T (Tr1) cells, either the whole culture or a sorted fraction (not recorded which). These receptors all stem from a human donor in good health.

V is TRBV12-3 or TRBV12-4 and J is TRBJ1-5; D uncertain. The CDR3 spans 13 residues. Between the trimmed V and J ends, which lost 3 bases and 1 base, there was a span of 4 bases. The CDR3 is CASSFKSNQPQHF. The CDR3 region has the DNA TGTGCCAGCAGTTTTAAAAGCAATCAGCCCCAGCATTTT.

V is TRBV10-3 and J is TRBJ1-4; 7 bases are a match to TRBD1. Germline assignment: CDR1 ENHRY and CDR2 SYGVKD. V was pared by 5 bases and J by 5 bases, with 11 bases of the junction left unmatched. There are 16 residues in the CDR3. The CDR3 DNA sequence: TGTGCCATCAGTCAAGGGAGACAGGGACAAAATGAAAAACTGTTTTTT. It codes for CAISQGRQGQNEKLFF.

The chain carries TRBV5-1 and TRBJ1-1, with a possible D match to TRBD1 (6 bases). The CDR3 has 13 amino acids. The germline CDR1 and CDR2 sequences are SGHRS and YFSETQ. V was clipped by 4 bases and J by 4 bases, with 11 bases between them. CDR3 nucleotides: TGCGCCAGCAGCCTAACAGGGTTCACTGAAGCTTTCTTT. Protein product: CASSLTGFTEAFF.

This clonotype was seen a few times. This chain links TRBV6-1 with TRBJ1-6, with D unresolved. Trimming shortened V by 7 bases and J by 4 bases, and 14 bases separated the two germline ends. Germline V CDR1 and CDR2: MNHNS, SASEGT. The CDR3 is 15 amino acids. This CDR3 reads CASMPLNGYNSPLHF. In nucleotides, the CDR3 is TGTGCCAGCATGCCTTTGAATGGGTATAATTCACCCCTCCACTTT.

This clonotype was observed a few times. The V call is TRBV4-1, the J call TRBJ2-3; 10 bases are a match to TRBD2. The CDR3 consists of 17 residues. V gave up 1 base and J gave up 10 bases; unmatched junction bases: 14. Germline CDR1 reads MGHRA; CDR2 reads YSYEKL. DNA for the CDR3: TGCGCCAGCAGCCAAGTGAGGCTAGCGGGAGTGGTGACTGCGCAGTATTTT. Its translation is CASSQVRLAGVVTAQYF.

With regard to this clonotype: This sequence may be a read error, since a much larger clone differs from it by one base. V is TRBV6-5 and J is TRBJ2-2; 7 bases align to TRBD1. Germline V CDR1 and CDR2: MNHEY, SVGAGI. The CDR3 covers 14 residues. The CDR3 region has the DNA TGTGCCGGCAGTCAAGAGACAGGGTACGGGGAGCTGTTTTTT. Translated: CAGSQETGYGELFF.

This clonotype was seen only a few times. The CDR3 bases are TGTGCCAGCAGCTTGTTTGGGACAGTATATAGCAATCAGCCCCAGCATTTT. Protein product: CASSLFGTVYSNQPQHF. The chain is built from TRBV5-6 and TRBJ1-5, with 7 bases fitting TRBD1. This CDR3 is built from 17 residues. V was clipped by 1 base and J by 0 bases; unmatched bases: 7. The germline V gene has CDR1 SGHDT and CDR2 YYEEEE. The variable domain in full, with the rest retrieved from reference TRBV5-6 and TRBJ1-5, is DAGVTQSPTHLIKTRGQQVTLRCSPKSGHDTVSWYQQALGQGPQFIFQYYEEEERQRGNFPDRFSGHQFPNYSSELNVNALLLGDSALYLCASSLFGTVYSNQPQHFGDGTRLSIL.

This chain links TRBV2 with TRBJ1-5, with D hard to call. From germline, CDR1 is SNHLY and CDR2 FYNNEI. The length of the CDR3 is 13 residues. V was clipped by 4 bases and J by 2 bases, with 6 bases between them. Here the CDR3 reads CASSAIGNQPQHF. The CDR3 DNA reads as TGTGCCAGCAGTGCCATCGGCAATCAGCCCCAGCATTTT.

This clonotype was found a few times. V and J are TRBV18 and TRBJ1-1; 7 nucleotides match TRBD1. Germline trimming cut 3 bases from V and 4 bases from J; bases unmatched to any gene: 5. Germline loops: CDR1 KGHSH, CDR2 LQKENI. The CDR3 has 14 amino acids. CDR3 sequence reads: CASSPAGGSTEAFF. CDR3 nucleotides: TGTGCCAGCTCACCCGCAGGGGGAAGCACTGAAGCTTTCTTT.

This rearrangement joins TRBV6-5 to TRBJ2-1; D gene uncertain. Trimming left V 5 bases short and J 12 bases short, with 17 bases between. This CDR3 spans 13 amino acids. The V gene's germline CDR1 is MNHEY and CDR2 SVGAGI. CDR3 loop: CASSRPPPDTQFF. The CDR3 nucleotides are TGTGCCAGCAGTCGCCCACCCCCTGATACGCAGTTCTTC.

This clonotype was observed a handful of times. The chain combines TRBV18 with TRBJ1-1; D is undetermined. Germline V gene data show CDR1 as KGHSH and CDR2 as LQKENI. Trimming left V 6 bases short and J 0 bases short, with 17 bases between. This CDR3 contains 16 residues. As DNA, the CDR3 is TGTGCCAGCTCCTGGAATTCGGGTCCCATGAACACTGAAGCTTTCTTT. Translating gives CASSWNSGPMNTEAFF.

The CDR3 is CASSLDGSYGYTF. CDR3 in DNA: TGCGCCAGCAGCTTGGACGGATCCTATGGCTACACCTTC. This sequence joins TRBV5-1 and TRBJ1-2; D is undetermined. Germline V CDR1 and CDR2: SGHRS, YFSETQ. V was shortened by 0 bases and J by 4 bases, with 7 bases between the two germline ends. This CDR3 is 13 amino acids long. Looking up the rest from reference TRBV5-1 and TRBJ1-2 gives the full variable domain: KAGVTQTPRYLIKTRGQQVTLSCSPISGHRSVSWYQQTPGQGLQFLFEYFSETQRNKGNFPGRFSGRQFSNSRSEMNVSTLELGDSALYLCASSLDGSYGYTFGSGTRLTVV.

This clonotype was counted at least ten times. The chain links TRBV2 to TRBJ2-5; D is unresolved. CDR1 is SNHLY, CDR2 FYNNEI, per germline. This CDR3 has 11 residues. The V and J ends lost 6 bases and 7 bases respectively, with 9 bases between them. The CDR3: CASSPNWTQYF. CDR3 DNA sequence: TGTGCCAGCAGCCCGAATTGGACCCAGTACTTC.

V is TRBV7-9 and J is TRBJ2-3; 8 bases align to TRBD2. Trimming cost V 4 bases and J 5 bases; bases outside gene matches: 5. CDR1 is SEHNR, CDR2 FQNEAQ, per germline (reference sequence). The CDR3 is 14 residues long. DNA of the CDR3: TGTGCCAGCAGCTCCCGGACTAGCCTAGATACGCAGTATTTT. Translated, it gives CASSSRTSLDTQYF. Looking up the rest from reference TRBV7-9 and TRBJ2-3 gives the full variable domain: DTGVSQNPRHKITKRGQNVTFRCDPISEHNRLYWYRQTLGQGPEFLTYFQNEAQLEKSRLLSDRFSAERPKGSFSTLEIQRTEQGDSAMYLCASSSRTSLDTQYFGPGTRLTVL.

The chain recombines TRBV20-1 with TRBJ1-4; TRBD1 matches 8 bases. The ends lost 6 bases at V and 3 bases at J; junction bases unmatched: 6. The CDR3 consists of 14 residues. Germline lookup yields CDR1 DFQATT and CDR2 SNEGSKA (reference sequence). CDR3 in amino acids: CSALLTGANEKLFF. The DNA of the CDR3 is TGCAGTGCCCTCTTGACAGGGGCTAATGAAAAACTGTTTTTT.

This clonotype showed up just a few times. This chain uses TRBV28 with TRBJ2-1, with 7 positions matching TRBD1. V shed 5 bases, J shed 5 bases, and the junction held 9 bases outside the gene matches. In germline, CDR1 is MDHEN, CDR2 SYDVKM. CDR3 length: 15 residues. The CDR3 here is CASSTAGGFDNEQFF. The DNA for the CDR3 is TGTGCCAGCAGTACTGCAGGGGGATTTGACAATGAGCAGTTCTTC.

The gene calls are TRBV5-1 and TRBJ2-7; D is unresolved. This CDR3 spans 13 amino acids. Trimming shortened V by 2 bases and J by 6 bases, and 12 bases separated the two germline ends. Germline-derived CDR1 and CDR2 are SGHRS and YFSETQ. The CDR3 nucleotides are TGCGCCAGCAGCTTCGGTTCACAGCGCGAGCAGTACTTC. Protein product: CASSFGSQREQYF.

Judged by abundance, this clonotype is medium-sized (0.01 to 0.1%). The V gene is TRBV6-6, the J gene TRBJ1-5; tentatively, D is TRBD1 (5 bases). Per the germline V gene, CDR1 is MNHNY and CDR2 is SVGAGI (reference sequence). Trimming stripped 9 bases from V and 0 bases from J, with 12 bases between. The CDR3 is 14 residues long. CDR3 residues: CASAGIYSNQPQHF. For the CDR3, the DNA is TGTGCCAGTGCAGGGATCTATAGCAATCAGCCCCAGCATTTT.

This clonotype has only a few counts. A much larger clone is a single base away; this may be a read error. V gene TRBV7-3 combines with J gene TRBJ2-5, with no clear D. This CDR3 comprises 13 residues. Per germline, CDR1 SGHTA and CDR2 FQGTGA. V was trimmed by 2 bases and J by 5 bases, leaving 9 bases between them. The CDR3 reads CASSLGWAETQYF. CDR3 coding DNA: TGTGCCAGCAGCTTAGGCTGGGCCGAGACCCAGTACTTC.

The gene calls are TRBV11-2 and TRBJ2-1; 10 bases line up with TRBD2. There are 13 residues in the CDR3. CDR1 is SGHAT, CDR2 FQNNGV, per germline. Losses at the gene ends were 3 bases for V and 9 bases for J; bases not matched to a gene: 2. The CDR3 region is CASSFTSGVEQFF. The CDR3 DNA reads TGTGCCAGCAGCTTTACTAGCGGGGTTGAGCAGTTCTTC.

This clonotype has more than one count but fewer than ten. The genes are TRBV12-3 or TRBV12-4 and TRBJ2-1; D is ambiguous. V lost 4 bases, J lost 0 bases, and 7 bases lay in between. This CDR3 is 14 amino acids long. The CDR3 DNA follows: TGTGCCAGCAGTTATCTGAGCTCCTACAATGAGCAGTTCTTC. It codes for CASSYLSSYNEQFF.

The chain's CDR3 is CASSLGTAGTNEQFF. The CDR3, as DNA: TGTGCCAGCAGCTTAGGTACAGCAGGGACCAATGAGCAGTTCTTC. This chain links TRBV7-3 with TRBJ2-1, with D perhaps being TRBD1 or TRBD2 (5 bases each). The CDR3 length is 15 residues. V was clipped by 2 bases and J by 6 bases, with 14 bases between them. Germline CDR1 reads SGHTA; CDR2 reads FQGTGA.

V usage is TRBV7-9 and J usage is TRBJ2-2, with D unclear. V was cut by 2 bases and J by 4 bases, with 8 bases left in between. This CDR3 region has 14 residues. Germline-derived CDR1 and CDR2 are SEHNR and FQNEAQ (reference sequence). The CDR3 bases are TGTGCCAGCAGCTTAAAGGATCGCACCGGGGAGCTGTTTTTT. Translated, it gives CASSLKDRTGELFF.

There are a few counts of this clonotype. The chain uses TRBV12-3 or TRBV12-4 and TRBJ2-1; D unresolved. CDR3 size: 10 residues. The V and J ends lost 4 bases and 9 bases respectively, with 4 bases between them. The CDR3 protein is CASSSIEQFF. CDR3 DNA: TGTGCCAGCAGTTCGATTGAGCAGTTCTTC.

This clonotype was found a few times. The CDR3 is CASSQERDQHTDTQYF. In DNA, the CDR3 is TGCGCCAGCAGCCAAGAACGGGACCAGCACACAGATACGCAGTATTTT. The rearrangement joins TRBV4-1 to TRBJ2-3; D possibly matches TRBD1 or TRBD2 (5 bases each). Trimming shortened V by 0 bases and J by 2 bases, and 12 bases separated the two germline ends. The germline gives CDR1 MGHRA, CDR2 YSYEKL. The CDR3 totals 16 residues.

The V gene is TRBV7-3, the J gene TRBJ2-2; 11 bases are a match to TRBD2. V lost 5 bases, J lost 5 bases, and 7 bases stayed unmatched. Germline CDR1 reads SGHTA; CDR2 reads FQGTGA. The CDR3 loop spans 16 amino acids. The CDR3 DNA reads as TGTGCCAGCAGCGCCACCGGGACTAGCGGTACCGGGGAGCTGTTTTTT. Amino acids: CASSATGTSGTGELFF.

This clonotype has only a few counts. The rearrangement links TRBV12-3 or TRBV12-4 to TRBJ1-5; D gene uncertain. The V end was cut by 6 bases, the J end by 8 bases, with 11 bases between. The CDR3 spans 12 residues. CDR3 amino acids: CASRTSVEPQHF. CDR3 bases: TGTGCCAGCAGGACGAGCGTAGAGCCCCAGCATTTT.

This clonotype occurred a few times. The chain employs TRBV3-1 and TRBJ1-2; D gene uncertain. Trimming stripped 4 bases from V and 3 bases from J, with 6 bases between. Germline-derived CDR1 and CDR2 are LGHDT and YNNKEL (reference sequence). CDR3 length: 12 amino acids. The CDR3 loop is CASSRTDYGYTF. Here the CDR3 DNA reads TGTGCCAGCAGCCGGACGGACTATGGCTACACCTTC.

The V gene is TRBV7-3, the J gene TRBJ2-3; the match to TRBD2 covers 7 bases. The CDR3 is 17 residues long. Unmatched junction bases numbered 9, after V lost 1 base and J lost 2 bases. CDR1 SGHTA and CDR2 FQGTGA come from the germline V gene. Here the CDR3 DNA reads TGTGCCAGCAGCTTAAGGTTTTCGGGAGGACACACAGATACGCAGTATTTT. Translation: CASSLRFSGGHTDTQYF. The whole variable domain, filled in from reference TRBV7-3 and TRBJ2-3, reads GAGVSQTPSNKVTEKGKYVELRCDPISGHTALYWYRQSLGQGPEFLIYFQGTGAADDSGLPNDRFFAVRPEGSVSTLKIQRTERGDSAVYLCASSLRFSGGHTDTQYFGPGTRLTVL.

This chain links TRBV20-1 with TRBJ2-6, with D perhaps matching TRBD2 (6 bases). The V and J ends lost 3 bases and 2 bases respectively, with 8 bases between them. The CDR3 consists of 14 residues. Looked up from germline, CDR1 is DFQATT and CDR2 is SNEGSKA (reference sequence). This CDR3 is CSASGGTGANVLTF. CDR3 coding DNA: TGCAGTGCTAGTGGGGGGACTGGGGCCAACGTCCTGACTTTC.